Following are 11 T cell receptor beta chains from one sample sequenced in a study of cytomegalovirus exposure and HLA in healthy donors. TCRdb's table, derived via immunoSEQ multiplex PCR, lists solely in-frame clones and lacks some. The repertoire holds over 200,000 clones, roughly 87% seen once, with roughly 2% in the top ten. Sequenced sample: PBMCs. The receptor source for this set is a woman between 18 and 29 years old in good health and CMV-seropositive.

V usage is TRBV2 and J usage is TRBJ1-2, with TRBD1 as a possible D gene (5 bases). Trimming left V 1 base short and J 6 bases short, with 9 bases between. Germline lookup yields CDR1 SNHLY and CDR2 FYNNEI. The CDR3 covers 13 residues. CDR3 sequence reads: CASSEVGRDGYTF. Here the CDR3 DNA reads TGTGCCAGCAGTGAAGTTGGCAGGGATGGCTACACCTTC.

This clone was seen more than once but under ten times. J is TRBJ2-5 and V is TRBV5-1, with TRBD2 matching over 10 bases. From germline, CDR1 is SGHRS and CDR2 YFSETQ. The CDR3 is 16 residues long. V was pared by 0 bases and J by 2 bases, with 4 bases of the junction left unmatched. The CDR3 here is CASSLGSSGRQETQYF. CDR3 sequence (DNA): TGCGCCAGCAGCTTGGGATCTAGCGGGAGACAAGAGACCCAGTACTTC.

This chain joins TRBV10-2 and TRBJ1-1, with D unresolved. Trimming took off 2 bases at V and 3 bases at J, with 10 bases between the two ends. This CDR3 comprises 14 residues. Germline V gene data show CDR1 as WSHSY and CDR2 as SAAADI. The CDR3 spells CASSEGIVDTEAFF. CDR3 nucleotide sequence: TGCGCCAGCAGTGAGGGCATCGTGGACACTGAAGCTTTCTTT.

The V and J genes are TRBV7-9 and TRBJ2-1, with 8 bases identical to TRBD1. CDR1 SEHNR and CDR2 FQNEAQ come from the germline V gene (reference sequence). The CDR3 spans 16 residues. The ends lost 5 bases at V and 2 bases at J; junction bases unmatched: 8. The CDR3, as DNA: TGTGCCAGCAGCGATGGGACAGGAAGTACCTACAATGAGCAGTTCTTC. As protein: CASSDGTGSTYNEQFF.

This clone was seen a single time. The CDR3, as DNA: TGTGCCAGCAGCTTAGATCTCGGTCAGCCCCAGCATTTT. Amino acids: CASSLDLGQPQHF. The J gene is TRBJ1-5, the V gene TRBV11-2; no clear D gene. This CDR3 is built from 13 residues. Germline V gene sequence: CDR1 SGHAT, CDR2 FQNNGV. Trimming removed 0 bases at V and 6 bases at J, with 6 bases between.

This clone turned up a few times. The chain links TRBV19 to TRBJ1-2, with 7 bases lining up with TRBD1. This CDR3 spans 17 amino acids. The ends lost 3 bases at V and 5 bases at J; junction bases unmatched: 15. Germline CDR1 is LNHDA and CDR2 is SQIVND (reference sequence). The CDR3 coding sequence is TGTGCCAGTAGTATGGGTGCTGGTAGAGGGGGCGAGTATGGCTACACCTTC. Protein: CASSMGAGRGGEYGYTF.

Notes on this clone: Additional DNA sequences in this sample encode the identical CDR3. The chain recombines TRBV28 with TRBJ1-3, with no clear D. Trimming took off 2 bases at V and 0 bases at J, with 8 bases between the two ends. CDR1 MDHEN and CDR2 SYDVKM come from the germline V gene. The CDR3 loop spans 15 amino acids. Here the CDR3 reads CASSLGGSSGNTIYF. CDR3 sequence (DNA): TGTGCCAGCAGTTTAGGAGGGTCCTCTGGAAACACCATATATTTT.

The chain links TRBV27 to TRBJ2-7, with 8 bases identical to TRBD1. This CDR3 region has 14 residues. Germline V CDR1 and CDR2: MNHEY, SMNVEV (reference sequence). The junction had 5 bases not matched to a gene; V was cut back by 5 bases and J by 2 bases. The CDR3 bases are TGTGCCAGCAGTATCGGACAGGGACCCTACGAGCAGTACTTC. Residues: CASSIGQGPYEQYF.

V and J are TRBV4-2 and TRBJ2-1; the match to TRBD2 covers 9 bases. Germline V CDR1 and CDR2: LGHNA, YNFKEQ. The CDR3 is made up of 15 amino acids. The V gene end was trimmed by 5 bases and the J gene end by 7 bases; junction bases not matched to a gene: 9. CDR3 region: CASSLVSGRTNEQFF. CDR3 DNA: TGTGCCAGCAGCTTGGTTAGCGGGAGAACTAATGAGCAGTTCTTC.

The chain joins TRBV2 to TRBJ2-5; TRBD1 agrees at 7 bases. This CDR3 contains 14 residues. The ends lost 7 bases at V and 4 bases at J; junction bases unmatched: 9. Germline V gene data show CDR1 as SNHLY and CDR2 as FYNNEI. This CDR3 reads CASTLSRTGETQYF. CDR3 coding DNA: TGTGCCAGCACCCTCAGTCGGACAGGAGAGACCCAGTACTTC.

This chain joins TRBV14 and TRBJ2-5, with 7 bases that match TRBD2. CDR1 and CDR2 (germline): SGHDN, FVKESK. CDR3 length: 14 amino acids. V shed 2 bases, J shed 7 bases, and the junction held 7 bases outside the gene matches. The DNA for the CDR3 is TGTGCCAGCAGCCAATCTGACACGGGGGGGACCCAGTACTTC. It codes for CASSQSDTGGTQYF.